A selection of T cell receptor beta chains follows, all from one sample in a study of blood T cell repertoires in COVID-19. Profiling relied on immunoSEQ multiplex PCR, and the TCRdb table lists in-frame clones only, not all of them. The table includes 350,000 to 450,000 clones, around 87% detected once. The sequencing sample was made of PBMCs or T cells enriched from blood (not recorded which). The receptors were gathered from a man aged 35 to 55 in a cohort exposed to, infected with or recovered from COVID-19 (not recorded which). Each CDR3 is given with its conserved first and last residue. The order of the fields is CDR3 length, D gene, J gene, clone size, V gene, CDR3 DNA, CDR3 protein. The D gene is left open where the match is weak. Clone size appears in some rows only: once, few, many, or a class for an expanded clone.

13,-,TRBJ2-7,-,TRBV7-2,TGTGCCAGCAGCTTAGAACAGGGCTACGAGCAGTACTTC,CASSLEQGYEQYF
14,TRBD2,TRBJ2-5,-,TRBV6-5,TGTGCCAGCAGTTACTCGAGGGCTAGCGGGACCCAGTACTTC,CASSYSRASGTQYF
15,-,TRBJ1-5,once,TRBV6-1,TGTGCCAGCAGTGAAGGAGCCAGCGGCAATCAGCCCCAGCATTTT,CASSEGASGNQPQHF
16,TRBD2,TRBJ2-2,-,TRBV10-1,TGCGCCAGCAGCCTGAATAGCGGGAGGAACACCGGGGAGCTGTTTTTT,CASSLNSGRNTGELFF
12,-,TRBJ1-6,-,TRBV27,TGTGCCAGCAGAGCGGGGGGTTCACCCCTCCACTTT,CASRAGGSPLHF
14,-,TRBJ1-4,-,TRBV5-6,TGTGCCAGCAGCTTGGAGACAGTGAATGAAAAACTGTTTTTT,CASSLETVNEKLFF
16,TRBD1,TRBJ2-2,-,TRBV18,TGTGCCAGCTCACTATACCGGGACAGTGTCACCGGGGAGCTGTTTTTT,CASSLYRDSVTGELFF
14,TRBD1,TRBJ2-7,-,TRBV30,TGTGCCTGGAGTCAGGGACAGGGGGGCTACGAGCAGTACTTC,CAWSQGQGGYEQYF
16,-,TRBJ2-3,-,TRBV6-5,TGTGCCAGCAGTTACTCGAAACACCCTAGCACAGATACGCAGTATTTT,CASSYSKHPSTDTQYF
15,TRBD1,TRBJ1-5,-,TRBV9,TGTGCCAGCAGCGGAGGGACAGGGTATTTTCAGCCCCAGCATTTT,CASSGGTGYFQPQHF
14,-,TRBJ1-3,-,TRBV30,TGTGCCTGGAGTTTGGGACTCTCTGGAAACACCATATATTTT,CAWSLGLSGNTIYF
15,TRBD2,TRBJ2-5,-,TRBV4-1,TGCGCCAGCAGCCAAGACGGGAGGTACCAAGAGACCCAGTACTTC,CASSQDGRYQETQYF
15,TRBD2,TRBJ2-1,-,TRBV5-1,TGCGCCAGCAGCTTGGGAGCGGGAGTAAGCAATGAGCAGTTCTTC,CASSLGAGVSNEQFF
15,-,TRBJ2-3,-,TRBV6-6,TGTGCCAGCAGTCGAGACAGGTATAGCACAGATACGCAGTATTTT,CASSRDRYSTDTQYF